The 11 T cell receptor beta chains below all came from one sample that was sequenced in a study of T cell responses to AZD1222 COVID-19 vaccine. Repertoires were generated with immunoSEQ multiplex PCR, while TCRdb's copy carries only in-frame clones and drops some. The table includes roughly 80,000 clones, approximately 90% detected once. The specimen was peripheral blood, collected 28 days after the second AZD1222 dose. These receptors all come from an adult who received the AZD1222 COVID-19 vaccine.

V is TRBV2 and J is TRBJ2-1; perhaps D is TRBD1 or TRBD2 (5 bases each). From germline, CDR1 is SNHLY and CDR2 FYNNEI. The CDR3 spans 15 residues. V lost 4 bases, J lost 1 base, and 11 bases lay in between. The CDR3 spells CASSVRDPSYNEQFF. DNA of the CDR3: TGTGCCAGCAGTGTACGGGACCCTTCCTACAATGAGCAGTTCTTC.

This clone showed up just once. The chain uses TRBV5-5 and TRBJ1-1; D not resolved. The CDR3 has 13 residues. V lost 2 bases and J lost 3, with 8 bases in between. The germline gives CDR1 SGHKS, CDR2 YYEKEE (reference sequence). CDR3 in amino acids: CASSLQSDTEAFF. Written as DNA, the CDR3 is TGTGCCAGCAGCTTACAGTCGGACACTGAAGCTTTCTTT.

The rearrangement uses TRBV30 and TRBJ1-3; D call uncertain. In germline, CDR1 is GTSNPN, CDR2 SVGIG (reference sequence). V was shortened by 3 bases and J by 4 bases, with 7 bases between the two germline ends. The CDR3 extends over 12 amino acids. The CDR3 region is CAWRHEGNTIYF. CDR3 nucleotides: TGTGCCTGGAGGCACGAGGGAAACACCATATATTTT.

This clone was observed a single time. The chain links TRBV6-5 to TRBJ1-2; D may be TRBD1 (6 bases). Germline V gene lookup returns CDR1 MNHEY and CDR2 SVGAGI. V shed 5 bases and J shed 2 bases, with 12 bases lying between them. The CDR3 spans 14 residues. CDR3 nucleotide sequence: TGTGCCAGCAGTCCACAGGGTAGAAACTATGGCTACACCTTC. Translating gives CASSPQGRNYGYTF.

Concerning this clone itself: The junction shows a germline mismatch at one end, possibly a read error. The rearrangement joins TRBV6-1 to TRBJ2-7, with TRBD1 identical over 11 bases. CDR1 is MNHNS, CDR2 SASEGT, per germline. The CDR3 totals 15 residues. CDR3 bases: TGTGCCAGCAGGGAAGGGACAGGGGGAGCCTACGAGCAGTACTTC. Residues: CASREGTGGAYEQYF.

This clone occurred once. The rearrangement joins TRBV29-1 to TRBJ2-1; TRBD2 agrees at 15 bases. The CDR3 runs to 14 residues. The ends lost 7 bases at V and 9 bases at J; junction bases unmatched: 7. CDR1 SQVTM and CDR2 ANQGSEA come from the germline V gene. The CDR3 coding sequence is TGCAGCGGGGGACTAGCGGGAGGTTCTCGTGAGCAGTTCTTC. Translating it yields CSGGLAGGSREQFF.

This rearrangement joins TRBV4-2 to TRBJ1-2; D is perhaps TRBD1 (6 bases). The germline CDR1 and CDR2 sequences are LGHNA and YNFKEQ. V was clipped by 2 bases and J by 4 bases, with 14 bases between them. The CDR3 has 15 amino acids. CDR3 sequence: CASSQPTGYGYGYTF. In nucleotides, the CDR3 is TGTGCCAGCAGCCAACCCACAGGGTATGGCTATGGCTACACCTTC.

The chain couples TRBV7-8 to TRBJ2-1; D is uncertain. The length of the CDR3 is 14 residues. Germline V lookup: CDR1 SGHVS, CDR2 FQNEAQ. V was pared by 7 bases and J by 6 bases, with 16 bases between. Written as DNA, the CDR3 is TGTGCCAGCAAACCCCCCTCCGGAGTCAATGAGCAGTTCTTC. Amino acid sequence: CASKPPSGVNEQFF.

The chain has TRBV4-3 and TRBJ2-1; 9 bases match TRBD2. Trimming at V came to 3 bases and at J to 8 bases, leaving 14 bases not matched to a gene. The germline CDR1 and CDR2 sequences are LGHNA and YSLEER. The CDR3 length is 17 residues. In nucleotides, the CDR3 is TGCGCCAGCAGCCACGGACAGGCCCTAGCGGGAAGTTATGAGCAGTTCTTC. This encodes CASSHGQALAGSYEQFF.

The chain has TRBV21-1 and TRBJ2-3; the table names TRBD2, a call not compared with the DNA. TRBV21-1 is noted as a pseudogene. The CDR3 is 19 amino acids. The CDR3 nucleotides read TGTGCCAGCAGCAAACGGCCTAGCGGGAGGCTTACTAGCACAGATACGCAGTATTTT. It translates to CASSKRPSGRLTSTDTQYF.

The V and J genes are TRBV5-1 and TRBJ1-6; D not certain. Trimming removed 0 bases from V and 9 bases from J, with 7 bases in between. CDR3 length equals 13 residues. CDR1 SGHRS and CDR2 YFSETQ come from the germline V gene. CDR3 residues: CASSLEVSSPLHF. In DNA, the CDR3 is TGCGCCAGCAGCTTGGAAGTGTCTTCACCCCTCCACTTT.